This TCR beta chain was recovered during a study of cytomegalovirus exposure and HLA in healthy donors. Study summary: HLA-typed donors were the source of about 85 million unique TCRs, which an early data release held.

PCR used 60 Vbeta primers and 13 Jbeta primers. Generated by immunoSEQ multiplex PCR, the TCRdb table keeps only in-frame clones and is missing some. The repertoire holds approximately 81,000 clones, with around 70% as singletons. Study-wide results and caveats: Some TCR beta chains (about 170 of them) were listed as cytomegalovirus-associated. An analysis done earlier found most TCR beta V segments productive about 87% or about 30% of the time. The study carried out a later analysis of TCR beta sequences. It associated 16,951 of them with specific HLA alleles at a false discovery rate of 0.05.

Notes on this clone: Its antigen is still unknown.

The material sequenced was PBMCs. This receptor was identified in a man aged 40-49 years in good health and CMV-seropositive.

The CDR3 protein is CASSPPWREGSNEQYF. The CDR3 coding sequence is TGTGCCAGCAGTCCACCCTGGCGGGAGGGCTCAAACGAGCAGTACTTC. The V gene is TRBV5-4, the J gene TRBJ2-7; 9 bases match TRBD2. Trimming removed 5 bases from V and 5 bases from J; junction bases left unmatched: 14. Germline V CDR1 and CDR2: SGHNT, YYREEE (reference sequence). CDR3 length: 16 amino acids.